This TCR beta chain originates from a study of breast tumors, draining lymph nodes, adjacent tissues. Whole-study findings and limits: Tumor repertoires ranked between lymph nodes and nontumor tissue in diversity, with V and J gene preferences. The data were judged consistent with most tumor T cells coming from lymph node and expanding in tumor.

This CDR3 comprises 14 residues. The V and J ends lost 0 bases and 6 bases respectively, with 15 bases between them. Germline V gene lookup returns CDR1 GTSNPN and CDR2 SVGIG (reference sequence). TCRdb reprocessed the multiplex PCR reads with MiXCR, giving one entry per CDR3 protein. This table holds approximately 210,000 distinct CDR3 sequences, 30% to 35% found once. On this clonotype itself: The antigen remains unidentified.

Samples came from axillary lymph nodes draining the breast cancer. V gene TRBV30 combines with J gene TRBJ2-7; tentatively, D is TRBD2 (5 bases). This TCR derives from a female donor with breast cancer. Some clones in this sample may be carry-over from other donors' samples. Source material: axillary lymph node tissue. The CDR3 bases are TGTGCCTGGAGTGTACGGTGGAAGGAGGTCGAGCAGTACTTC. It yields the protein CAWSVRWKEVEQYF. Using reference TRBV30 and TRBJ2-7 for the parts outside the CDR3, the full variable domain is SQTIHQWPATLVQPVGSPLSLECTVEGTSNPNLYWYRQAAGRGLQLLFYSVGIGQISSEVPQNLSASRPQDRQFILSSKKLLLSDSGFYLCAWSVRWKEVEQYFGPGTRLTVT.